Listed below are T cell receptor beta chains from one sample, sequenced in a study of regulatory T cells in long-lasting Graves disease. Using its own MiXCR run on the multiplex PCR reads, TCRdb lists one record per CDR3 protein. The table records almost 350,000 distinct CDR3 sequences, around a fifth of them present only once. Sequencing used peripheral blood mononuclear cells (PBMCs), obtained when the disease was refractory, from a patient treated with antithyroid drugs. These receptors came from a female donor with Graves disease. Both conserved end residues are part of each CDR3. Fields, in order: clone size, V gene, D gene, J gene, CDR3 DNA, CDR3 protein. A D gene is named only where the DNA matches it firmly. A clone size is listed for some rows: how often the clone was seen (once, few, many), or a class if it is expanded.

clone size: many; V gene: TRBV7-9; D gene: -; J gene: TRBJ2-5; CDR3 DNA: TGTGCCAGCAGCTTAAGGGAGGAAGAGACCCAGTACTTC; CDR3 protein: CASSLREEETQYF
clone size: many; V gene: TRBV18; D gene: -; J gene: TRBJ2-5; CDR3 DNA: TGTGCCAGCTCAAAGGAAGAGACCCAGTACTTC; CDR3 protein: CASSKEETQYF
clone size: many; V gene: TRBV3-1; D gene: TRBD1; J gene: TRBJ2-6; CDR3 DNA: TGTGCCAGCAGCCATCGACAGGGGGGTTCCTCTGGGGCCAACGTCCTGACTTTC; CDR3 protein: CASSHRQGGSSGANVLTF
clone size: -; V gene: TRBV7-6; D gene: -; J gene: TRBJ2-3; CDR3 DNA: TGTGCCACCGTACCGGGGGCTAGGACAGATACGCAGTATTTT; CDR3 protein: CATVPGARTDTQYF
clone size: few; V gene: TRBV10-2; D gene: -; J gene: TRBJ1-2; CDR3 DNA: TGCGCCAGCAGTGAACCAGGCCCAGGGTATGGCTACACCTTC; CDR3 protein: CASSEPGPGYGYTF
clone size: -; V gene: TRBV2; D gene: TRBD1; J gene: TRBJ1-2; CDR3 DNA: TGTGCCAGCAGTGTTAACAGGGGGAACTATGGCTACACCTTC; CDR3 protein: CASSVNRGNYGYTF
clone size: -; V gene: TRBV20-1; D gene: -; J gene: TRBJ2-3; CDR3 DNA: TGCAGTGCTAGAGCCCTCTGGGGGGACACCCTCTCCAGCACAGATACGCAGTATTTT; CDR3 protein: CSARALWGDTLSSTDTQYF
clone size: many; V gene: TRBV20-1; D gene: -; J gene: TRBJ1-1; CDR3 DNA: TGCAGCCCTCTAGGGGTAGCGATGAACACTGAAGCTTTCTTT; CDR3 protein: CSPLGVAMNTEAFF
clone size: -; V gene: TRBV19; D gene: -; J gene: TRBJ1-5; CDR3 DNA: TGTGCCAGTAGTATAGCGGGTAGCCAGCCCCAGCATTTT; CDR3 protein: CASSIAGSQPQHF
clone size: -; V gene: TRBV6-2/TRBV6-3; D gene: -; J gene: TRBJ1-1; CDR3 DNA: TGTGCCAGCAGTTACCCAGTTGGGTCCACTGAAGCTTTCTTT; CDR3 protein: CASSYPVGSTEAFF
clone size: few; V gene: TRBV6-1; D gene: -; J gene: TRBJ1-2; CDR3 DNA: TGTGCCAGCAGTCGACAGGAGACGGTTTATGGCTACACCTTC; CDR3 protein: CASSRQETVYGYTF
clone size: many; V gene: TRBV2; D gene: -; J gene: TRBJ1-4; CDR3 DNA: TGTGCCAGCAGTCTAGAAGGGAGACTGTTTTTT; CDR3 protein: CASSLEGRLFF
clone size: many; V gene: TRBV14; D gene: -; J gene: TRBJ1-2; CDR3 DNA: TGTGCCAGCAGCCAGTTACAGGGATATGGCTACACCTTC; CDR3 protein: CASSQLQGYGYTF
clone size: many; V gene: TRBV6-1; D gene: -; J gene: TRBJ1-1; CDR3 DNA: TGTGCCAGCAGGGGGTTCTCTGAAGCTTTCTTT; CDR3 protein: CASRGFSEAFF
clone size: -; V gene: TRBV18; D gene: -; J gene: TRBJ1-3; CDR3 DNA: TGTGCCAGCTCACCAGCTACAGGAAGCTCTGGAAACACCATATATTTT; CDR3 protein: CASSPATGSSGNTIYF
clone size: -; V gene: TRBV7-9; D gene: -; J gene: TRBJ1-5; CDR3 DNA: TGTGCCAGCAGCTTAGTATCCATCCGGGGGGAGGGCAGGAGCAATCAGCCCCAGCATTTT; CDR3 protein: CASSLVSIRGEGRSNQPQHF
clone size: many; V gene: TRBV18; D gene: TRBD2; J gene: TRBJ2-5; CDR3 DNA: TGTGCCAGCTCACCACCGCTAGCGGGCCTACAAGAGACCCAGTACTTC; CDR3 protein: CASSPPLAGLQETQYF
clone size: -; V gene: TRBV9; D gene: TRBD2; J gene: TRBJ2-7; CDR3 DNA: TGTGCCAGCAGCGTACCTAGACTAGCGGGGCACTCCTACGAGCAGTACTTC; CDR3 protein: CASSVPRLAGHSYEQYF
clone size: -; V gene: TRBV6-1; D gene: -; J gene: TRBJ1-2; CDR3 DNA: TGTGCCAGCAGTAGGGGACACGGTGACTATGGCTACACCTTC; CDR3 protein: CASSRGHGDYGYTF
clone size: many; V gene: TRBV5-1; D gene: -; J gene: TRBJ1-2; CDR3 DNA: TGCGCCACTGACAGATCAGCCCAGGGCGGCTACACCTTC; CDR3 protein: CATDRSAQGGYTF
clone size: few; V gene: TRBV7-9; D gene: -; J gene: TRBJ2-5; CDR3 DNA: TGTGCCAGCAGCTTAATGGTCACAGACCTGGAGACCCAGTACTTC; CDR3 protein: CASSLMVTDLETQYF
clone size: few; V gene: TRBV4-2; D gene: TRBD1; J gene: TRBJ2-7; CDR3 DNA: TGTGCCAGCAGCCAAGGGGGGACAGGGAGCTACGAGCAGTACTTC; CDR3 protein: CASSQGGTGSYEQYF
clone size: few; V gene: TRBV27; D gene: -; J gene: TRBJ1-6; CDR3 DNA: TGTGCCAGCAATTCGGGGAATTCACCCCTCCACTTT; CDR3 protein: CASNSGNSPLHF
clone size: few; V gene: TRBV7-9; D gene: TRBD1; J gene: TRBJ2-4; CDR3 DNA: TGTGCCAGCAGCCCACAGGGGGGAGCGGCCAAAAACATTCAGTACTTC; CDR3 protein: CASSPQGGAAKNIQYF
clone size: few; V gene: TRBV7-9; D gene: -; J gene: TRBJ1-4; CDR3 DNA: TGTGCCAGCAGCCCGAGGACTGAACTAAATTTT; CDR3 protein: CASSPRTELNF
clone size: many; V gene: TRBV27; D gene: -; J gene: TRBJ2-5; CDR3 DNA: TGTGCCAGCAGTTTAATAGGAGGCGGGGTCGGAAAGACCCAGTACTTC; CDR3 protein: CASSLIGGGVGKTQYF
clone size: -; V gene: TRBV3-1; D gene: TRBD1; J gene: TRBJ2-7; CDR3 DNA: TGTGCCAGCAGCCAAGGATACCTGCTGACAGGGGGAGTCCCCTACGAGCAGTACTTC; CDR3 protein: CASSQGYLLTGGVPYEQYF
clone size: many; V gene: TRBV2; D gene: -; J gene: TRBJ1-1; CDR3 DNA: TGTGCCAGCATCAAACAACGGAGCAACACTGAAGCTTTCTTT; CDR3 protein: CASIKQRSNTEAFF
clone size: -; V gene: TRBV6-1; D gene: TRBD2; J gene: TRBJ2-5; CDR3 DNA: TGTGCCAGCAGACATTCCCCCGGGGGGAGGGAGACCCAGTACTTC; CDR3 protein: CASRHSPGGRETQYF
clone size: -; V gene: TRBV6-1; D gene: -; J gene: TRBJ1-3; CDR3 DNA: TGTGCCAGCGTCAATGGGCACTCTGGAAACACCATATATTTT; CDR3 protein: CASVNGHSGNTIYF
clone size: many; V gene: TRBV10-1; D gene: -; J gene: TRBJ2-7; CDR3 DNA: TGCGCCAGCAATAAGACAGCAGGCTCCTACGAGCAGTACTTC; CDR3 protein: CASNKTAGSYEQYF
clone size: few; V gene: TRBV2; D gene: -; J gene: TRBJ2-7; CDR3 DNA: TGTGCCAGCTATGGCAGGGGCTCCTACGAGCAGTACTTC; CDR3 protein: CASYGRGSYEQYF
clone size: -; V gene: TRBV19; D gene: TRBD1; J gene: TRBJ1-5; CDR3 DNA: TGTGCCAGTAGTAAAGGGGGACAGAGCAATCAGCCCCAGCATTTT; CDR3 protein: CASSKGGQSNQPQHF
clone size: -; V gene: TRBV6-1; D gene: -; J gene: TRBJ2-7; CDR3 DNA: TGTGCCGGCAGCCGCCGGAACGGGGCCTACGAGCAGTACTTC; CDR3 protein: CAGSRRNGAYEQYF
clone size: many; V gene: TRBV28; D gene: -; J gene: TRBJ1-1; CDR3 DNA: TGTGCCAGCAGTTTAGCGACAGGTTATACTGAAGCTTTCTTT; CDR3 protein: CASSLATGYTEAFF
clone size: few; V gene: TRBV6-1; D gene: -; J gene: TRBJ2-7; CDR3 DNA: TGTGCCAGTTTCTCCTACTACGAGCAGTACTTC; CDR3 protein: CASFSYYEQYF
clone size: -; V gene: TRBV7-2; D gene: TRBD1; J gene: TRBJ1-5; CDR3 DNA: TGTGCCAGCAGTTCGGGGACAGGGAACAATCAGCCCCAGCATTTT; CDR3 protein: CASSSGTGNNQPQHF
clone size: many; V gene: TRBV2; D gene: TRBD1; J gene: TRBJ2-7; CDR3 DNA: TGTGCCAGCAGCAGGGACAGTCTCCACGAGCAGTACTTC; CDR3 protein: CASSRDSLHEQYF
clone size: -; V gene: TRBV7-2; D gene: -; J gene: TRBJ2-3; CDR3 DNA: TGTGCCAGCAGCTTGCCGGGAGAATGGAATACGCAGTATTTT; CDR3 protein: CASSLPGEWNTQYF
clone size: many; V gene: TRBV5-6; D gene: -; J gene: TRBJ1-1; CDR3 DNA: TGTGCCAGCACGGGGACACGGGCAATGAACACTGAAGCTTTCTTT; CDR3 protein: CASTGTRAMNTEAFF
clone size: many; V gene: TRBV7-2; D gene: TRBD2; J gene: TRBJ2-5; CDR3 DNA: TGTGCCAGCAGCCCTGGAAGGACTAGCGGTACCCGAGAGACCCAGTACTTC; CDR3 protein: CASSPGRTSGTRETQYF
clone size: -; V gene: TRBV20-1; D gene: -; J gene: TRBJ1-6; CDR3 DNA: TGCAGTGCTAGAGATCCGGGGTCAAATTCACCCCTCCACTTT; CDR3 protein: CSARDPGSNSPLHF
clone size: -; V gene: TRBV18; D gene: -; J gene: TRBJ1-1; CDR3 DNA: TGTGCCAGCTCACCACAGTTAGGCCAGACTCCTGAAGCTTTCTTT; CDR3 protein: CASSPQLGQTPEAFF
clone size: -; V gene: TRBV7-9; D gene: -; J gene: TRBJ2-5; CDR3 DNA: TGTGCCAGCAGCTCGAGCAGCCGGGATCCAGAGACCCAGTACTTC; CDR3 protein: CASSSSSRDPETQYF
clone size: few; V gene: TRBV5-1; D gene: -; J gene: TRBJ1-4; CDR3 DNA: TGCGCCAGCAGCCCCTCGATAAGTCCTGCAACTAATGAAAAACTGTTTTTT; CDR3 protein: CASSPSISPATNEKLFF
clone size: -; V gene: TRBV19; D gene: -; J gene: TRBJ1-1; CDR3 DNA: TGTGCCAGTAGGGCAGGGGCAGTCACTGAAGCTTTCTTT; CDR3 protein: CASRAGAVTEAFF
clone size: -; V gene: TRBV20-1; D gene: TRBD2; J gene: TRBJ2-3; CDR3 DNA: TGCAGTGCCGTTACTAGCGGGGGGGCCGCAGATACGCAGTATTTT; CDR3 protein: CSAVTSGGAADTQYF
clone size: few; V gene: TRBV24-1; D gene: TRBD1; J gene: TRBJ2-5; CDR3 DNA: TGTGCCACCAGTGACCCTCCCGGGACAGGGGATCAAGAGACCCAGTACTTC; CDR3 protein: CATSDPPGTGDQETQYF
clone size: -; V gene: TRBV7-6; D gene: -; J gene: TRBJ1-3; CDR3 DNA: TGTGCCAGCAGCTTAGTTTCGGACAGCCCTGGTAACACCATATATTTT; CDR3 protein: CASSLVSDSPGNTIYF
clone size: many; V gene: TRBV10-2; D gene: -; J gene: TRBJ2-5; CDR3 DNA: TGCGCCAGCAGTGAGGTCCAAGAGACCCAGTACTTC; CDR3 protein: CASSEVQETQYF